The following is a T cell receptor beta chain sequence with its context. The length of the CDR3 is 17 residues. Under the authors' procedure: The assay estimated nucleated cells by amplifying reference gene primers. Some clones are missing from TCRdb's copy, which holds only in-frame ones; the method was immunoSEQ multiplex PCR. Clonal size and the V and J genes are those of that table, whereas D and trimming came from the DNA. The sample lists about 190,000 clones, roughly 86% occurring once. The sample is drawn from a study of blood T cell repertoires in COVID-19. Study-level background: Samples came from the United States, Italy and Spain, spanning acute and convalescent COVID-19. In each case, the material was cDNA or gDNA derived from T cells, B-cell-depleted T cells, or PBMCs.

The specimen was peripheral blood. The origin of this receptor is a woman in her seventies with active or convalescent COVID-19. This chain connects TRBV21-1 to TRBJ2-2; TRBD1, as called in the table, went unchecked against the DNA. TRBV21-1 counts as a pseudogene. DNA of the CDR3: TGTGCCAGCAGCAAAGCAGGCAGGGGGGTCGACACCGGGGAGCTGTTTTTT. It yields the protein CASSKAGRGVDTGELFF.